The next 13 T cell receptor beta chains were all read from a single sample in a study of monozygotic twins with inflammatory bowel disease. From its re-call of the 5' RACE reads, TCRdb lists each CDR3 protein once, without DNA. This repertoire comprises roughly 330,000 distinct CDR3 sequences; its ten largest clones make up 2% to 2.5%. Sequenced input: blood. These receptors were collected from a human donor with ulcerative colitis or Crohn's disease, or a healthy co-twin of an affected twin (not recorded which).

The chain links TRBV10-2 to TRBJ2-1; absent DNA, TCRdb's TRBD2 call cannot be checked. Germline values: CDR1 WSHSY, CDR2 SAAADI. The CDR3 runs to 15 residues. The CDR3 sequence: CASSESLAGVDEQFF.

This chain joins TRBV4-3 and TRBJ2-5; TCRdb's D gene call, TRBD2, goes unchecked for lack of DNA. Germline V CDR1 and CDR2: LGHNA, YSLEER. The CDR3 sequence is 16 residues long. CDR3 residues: CASSQGNSGGQETQYF.

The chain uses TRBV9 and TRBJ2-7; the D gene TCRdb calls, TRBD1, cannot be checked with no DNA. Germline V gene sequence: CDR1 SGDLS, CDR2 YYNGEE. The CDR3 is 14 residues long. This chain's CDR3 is CASNPTGQPYEQYF.

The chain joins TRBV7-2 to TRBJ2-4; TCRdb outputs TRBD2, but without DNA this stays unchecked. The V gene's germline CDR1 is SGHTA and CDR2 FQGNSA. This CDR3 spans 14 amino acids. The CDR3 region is CASTPPAGVNIQYF. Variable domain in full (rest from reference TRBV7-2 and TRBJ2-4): GAGVSQSPSNKVTEKGKDVELRCDPISGHTALYWYRQSLGQGLEFLIYFQGNSAPDKSGLPSDRFSAERTGGSVSTLTIQRTQQEDSAVYLCASTPPAGVNIQYFGAGTRLSVL.

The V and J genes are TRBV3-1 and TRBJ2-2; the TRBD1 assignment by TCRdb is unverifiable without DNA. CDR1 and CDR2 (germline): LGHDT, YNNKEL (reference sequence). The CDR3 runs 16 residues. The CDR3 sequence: CASSPTSPTNTGELFF. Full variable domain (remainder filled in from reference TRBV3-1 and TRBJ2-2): DTAVSQTPKYLVTQMGNDKSIKCEQNLGHDTMYWYKQDSKKFLKIMFSYNNKELIINETVPNRFSPKSPDKAHLNLHINSLELGDSAVYFCASSPTSPTNTGELFFGEGSRLTVL.

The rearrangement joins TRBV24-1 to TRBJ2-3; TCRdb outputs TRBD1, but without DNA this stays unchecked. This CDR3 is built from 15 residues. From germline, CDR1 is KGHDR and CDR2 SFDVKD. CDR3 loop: CATSDRQWSTDTQYF.

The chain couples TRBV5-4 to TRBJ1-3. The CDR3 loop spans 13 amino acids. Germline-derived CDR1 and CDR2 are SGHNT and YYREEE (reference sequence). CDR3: CASSLYGGNTIYF. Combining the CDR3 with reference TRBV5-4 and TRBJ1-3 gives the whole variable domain ETGVTQSPTHLIKTRGQQVTLRCSSQSGHNTVSWYQQALGQGPQFIFQYYREEENGRGNFPPRFSGLQFPNYSSELNVNALELDDSALYLCASSLYGGNTIYFGEGSWLTVV.

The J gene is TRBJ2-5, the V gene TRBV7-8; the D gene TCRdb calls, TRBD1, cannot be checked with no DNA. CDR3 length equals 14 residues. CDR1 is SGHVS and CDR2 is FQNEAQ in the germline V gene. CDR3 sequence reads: CASSQDRSQETQYF.

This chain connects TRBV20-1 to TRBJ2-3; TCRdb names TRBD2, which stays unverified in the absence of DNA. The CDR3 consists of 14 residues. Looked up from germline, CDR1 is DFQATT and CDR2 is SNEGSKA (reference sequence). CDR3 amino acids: CSAGLTSGTDTQYF.

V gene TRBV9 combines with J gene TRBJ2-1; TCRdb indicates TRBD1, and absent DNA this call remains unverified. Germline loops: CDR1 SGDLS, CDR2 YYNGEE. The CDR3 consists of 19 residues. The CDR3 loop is CASSLSLSMLEGAYNEQFF.

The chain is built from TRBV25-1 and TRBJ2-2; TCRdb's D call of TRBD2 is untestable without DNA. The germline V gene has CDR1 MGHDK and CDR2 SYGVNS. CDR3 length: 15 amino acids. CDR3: CAVTGLGENTGELFF.

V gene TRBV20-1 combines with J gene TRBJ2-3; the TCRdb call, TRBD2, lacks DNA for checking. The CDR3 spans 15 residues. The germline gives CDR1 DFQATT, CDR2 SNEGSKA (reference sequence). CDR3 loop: CSAPRSGGRTDTQYF.

The CDR3 sequence: CASSVAPTNEKLFF. V and J are TRBV9 and TRBJ1-4. The CDR3 has 14 amino acids. Germline V gives CDR1 SGDLS, CDR2 YYNGEE. Full variable domain (missing parts from reference TRBV9 and TRBJ1-4): DSGVTQTPKHLITATGQRVTLRCSPRSGDLSVYWYQQSLDQGLQFLIQYYNGEERAKGNILERFSAQQFPDLHSELNLSSLELGDSALYFCASSVAPTNEKLFFGSGTQLSVL.